This is a list of T cell receptor beta chains from one sample in a study of blood T cell repertoires in COVID-19. Data came from immunoSEQ multiplex PCR; TCRdb stores just in-frame clones and leaves some out. This sample has about 290,000 clones, with roughly 86% found just once. Input material: peripheral blood. These TCRs come from a woman in her thirties with COVID-19, enrolled during active disease. Both conserved end residues are part of each CDR3. D genes are given only for firm matches. Only part of the rows carry a size: once, few, many, or a class if the clone is expanded.

>TRBV5-1|few|-|TRBJ1-6
CASSLAPLQYNSPLHF
TGCGCCAGCAGCTTGGCCCCTCTGCAGTATAATTCACCCCTCCACTTT
>TRBV2|-|TRBD2|TRBJ2-7
CASSEDGSGAYEQYF
TGTGCCAGCAGTGAAGATGGTAGCGGGGCCTACGAGCAGTACTTC
>TRBV5-1|once|TRBD2|TRBJ2-2
CASARTGGLNTGELFF
TGCGCCAGCGCCAGGACGGGGGGACTTAACACCGGGGAGCTGTTTTTT
>TRBV7-9|-|TRBD1|TRBJ1-2
CASSLELLTGASF
TGTGCCAGCAGCTTAGAGTTGTTGACAGGGGCCAGCTTC
>TRBV6-5|-|-|TRBJ1-1
CASSYRHPNTEAFF
TGTGCCAGCAGTTACCGACACCCGAACACTGAAGCTTTCTTT
>TRBV2|-|TRBD2|TRBJ2-7
CARSGTSGLYEQYF
TGTGCCCGCAGCGGGACTAGCGGGCTCTACGAGCAGTACTTC
>TRBV9|-|-|TRBJ1-2
CASSVSGLWGYTF
TGTGCCAGCAGCGTCTCGGGACTTTGGGGCTACACCTTC
>TRBV29-1|-|TRBD2|TRBJ2-1
CSVAGPAGGLRDEQFF
TGCAGCGTTGCAGGGCCAGCGGGGGGCCTTCGAGATGAGCAGTTCTTC
>TRBV6-2/TRBV6-3|-|-|TRBJ2-5
CASSYSDSRETQYF
TGTGCCAGCAGTTACTCCGATTCCCGGGAGACCCAGTACTTC
>TRBV18|-|-|TRBJ1-1
CASSPLGVSNTEAFF
TGTGCCAGCTCACCACTAGGGGTGTCGAACACTGAAGCTTTCTTT
>TRBV12-3/TRBV12-4|-|-|TRBJ2-5
CASSFAGETQYF
TGTGCCAGCAGTTTCGCGGGTGAGACCCAGTACTTC
>TRBV11-2|-|-|TRBJ2-5
CASSDPRAVAETQYF
TGTGCCAGCAGCGACCCCAGGGCAGTGGCTGAGACCCAGTACTTC
>TRBV5-1|-|-|TRBJ2-6
CASSLARGAGANVLTF
TGCGCCAGCAGCTTGGCCAGGGGGGCAGGGGCCAACGTCCTGACTTTC
>TRBV7-9|-|TRBD1|TRBJ1-5
CASSRQGAGNQPQHF
TGTGCCAGCAGCCGTCAGGGGGCGGGCAATCAGCCCCAGCATTTT
>TRBV10-2|-|-|TRBJ1-2
CASIEGGGYTF
TGCGCCAGCATCGAGGGCGGTGGCTACACCTTC
>TRBV2|-|TRBD2|TRBJ2-7
CASSEPGGPSEQYF
TGTGCCAGCAGTGAACCGGGGGGGCCGAGCGAGCAGTACTTC
>TRBV6-6|-|TRBD2|TRBJ2-1
CASSPAGANEQFF
TGTGCCAGCAGCCCAGCGGGGGCCAATGAGCAGTTCTTC
>TRBV6-4|-|-|TRBJ1-5
CASSVREGIQPQHF
TGTGCCAGCAGTGTAAGGGAGGGGATACAGCCCCAGCATTTT
>TRBV29-1|once|-|TRBJ1-6
CSVQTEGNSPLHF
TGCAGCGTCCAAACCGAGGGTAATTCACCCCTCCACTTT
>TRBV3-1/TRBV3-2|-|-|TRBJ2-2
CASSLRGGPGELFF
TGTGCCAGCAGTCTCAGGGGCGGACCCGGGGAGCTGTTTTTT
>TRBV2|-|-|TRBJ2-3
CASRGSESSTDTQYF
TGTGCCAGCAGGGGGAGCGAAAGCAGCACAGATACGCAGTATTTT
>TRBV19|-|-|TRBJ1-1
CASSLAGTEAFF
TGTGCCAGTAGTTTGGCTGGCACTGAAGCTTTCTTT
>TRBV11-2|few|TRBD1|TRBJ2-1
CASSLVTSTGDGQFF
TGTGCCAGCAGCTTAGTAACATCAACAGGGGATGGGCAGTTCTTC
>TRBV7-2|-|-|TRBJ2-5
CASSLGWQARGETQYF
TGTGCCAGCAGCTTAGGCTGGCAGGCCCGGGGAGAGACCCAGTACTTC
>TRBV27|-|TRBD2|TRBJ2-5
CASSLGTSGGAWETQYF
TGTGCCAGCAGTTTAGGGACTAGCGGGGGGGCATGGGAGACCCAGTACTTC
>TRBV24-1|-|TRBD2|TRBJ2-1
CATSDEPGLATDEQFF
TGTGCCACCAGTGATGAACCGGGACTAGCGACCGATGAGCAGTTCTTC
>TRBV5-8|few|-|TRBJ1-2
CASSSSRYGYTF
TGTGCCAGCAGCTCATCCCGGTATGGCTACACCTTC
>TRBV24-1|-|-|TRBJ2-3
CATSDWVAAASTDTQYF
TGTGCCACCAGTGATTGGGTGGCAGCGGCTAGCACAGATACGCAGTATTTT
>TRBV5-1|-|-|TRBJ2-2
CASANSGELFF
TGCGCCAGTGCGAACTCCGGGGAGCTGTTTTTT
>TRBV5-4|-|TRBD2|TRBJ2-5
CASSLGLAGGPQETQYF
TGTGCCAGCAGCTTGGGACTAGCGGGGGGGCCGCAAGAGACCCAGTACTTC
>TRBV7-9|-|-|TRBJ1-4
CASSSTTGLANEKLFF
TGTGCCAGCAGCTCAACTACAGGGCTCGCTAATGAAAAACTGTTTTTT
>TRBV27|once|-|TRBJ2-7
CASSGQGTYEQYF
TGTGCCAGCAGTGGGCAGGGAACCTACGAGCAGTACTTC
>TRBV2|-|TRBD1|TRBJ1-6
CASRDRENSPLHF
TGTGCCAGCAGAGACAGGGAAAATTCACCCCTCCACTTT
>TRBV25-1|-|TRBD1|TRBJ1-2
CASKRTGGGYTF
TGTGCCAGCAAGAGGACAGGGGGAGGCTACACCTTC
>TRBV2|-|TRBD2|TRBJ2-2
CASVIAGEGTGELFF
TGTGCCAGCGTCATAGCGGGGGAGGGCACCGGGGAGCTGTTTTTT
>TRBV28|-|TRBD1|TRBJ1-2
CASGYTGGGYGYTF
TGTGCCAGCGGATATACAGGGGGAGGGTATGGCTACACCTTC
>TRBV5-1|-|TRBD2|TRBJ2-3
CASSRLAGTDTQYF
TGCGCCAGCTCAAGACTAGCGGGCACAGATACGCAGTATTTT
>TRBV28|-|-|TRBJ2-2
CASSFGGRGILNTGELFF
TGTGCCAGCAGTTTCGGAGGACGGGGGATACTGAACACCGGGGAGCTGTTTTTT
>TRBV2|-|TRBD1|TRBJ1-5
CASSLTGGPGQPQHF
TGTGCCAGCAGTCTGACAGGGGGTCCGGGTCAGCCCCAGCATTTT
>TRBV15|-|TRBD2|TRBJ2-7
CATSRDGLAGGLYEQYF
TGTGCCACCAGCAGAGATGGACTAGCGGGGGGGCTATACGAGCAGTACTTC
>TRBV14|-|-|TRBJ1-2
CATAEGANYGYTF
TGTGCCACCGCTGAAGGGGCCAACTATGGCTACACCTTC
>TRBV28|-|TRBD1|TRBJ1-2
CASRTTGGFYGYTF
TGTGCCAGCAGGACTACAGGGGGCTTCTATGGCTACACCTTC
>TRBV5-1|-|-|TRBJ1-6
CASSSGIGNSPLHF
TGCGCCAGCAGCTCAGGGATTGGGAATTCACCCCTCCACTTT
>TRBV10-3|-|TRBD1|TRBJ2-1
CATRGQENPGSYNEQFF
TGTGCCACCAGGGGACAGGAAAATCCGGGCTCCTACAATGAGCAGTTCTTC
>TRBV7-2|once|-|TRBJ2-7
CASSLGDPRQLGSYEQYF
TGTGCCAGCAGCTTAGGGGATCCTAGACAGCTGGGTTCCTACGAGCAGTACTTC
>TRBV5-4|-|TRBD2|TRBJ2-1
CASSLGLAGTELANEQFF
TGTGCCAGCAGCTTGGGACTAGCGGGAACTGAGCTCGCCAATGAGCAGTTCTTC
>TRBV7-9|few|-|TRBJ1-2
CASSLEGPPNYGYTF
TGTGCCAGCAGCTTAGAGGGGCCTCCTAACTATGGCTACACCTTC
>TRBV9|-|TRBD1|TRBJ1-1
CASSERAGGWAEAFF
TGTGCCAGCAGCGAGAGGGCAGGGGGTTGGGCTGAAGCTTTCTTT